This record covers a single T cell receptor (beta chain). This sample stems from a study of T cell responses to AZD1222 COVID-19 vaccine. Germline assignment: CDR1 KGHDR and CDR2 SFDVKD. CDR3 length: 12 residues. Trimming pared 0 bases from V and 9 bases from J, leaving 8 bases between. Some clones are missing from TCRdb's copy, which holds only in-frame ones; the method was immunoSEQ multiplex PCR. Counted here are some 170,000 clones, about 90% occurring once; the ten biggest clones make up 4.4%. The chain links TRBV24-1 to TRBJ2-7, with TRBD1 as a possible D gene (5 bases). The TCR sequence derives from an adult in good health. The source was peripheral blood, collected on day 0 of MenACWY control vaccination. CDR3 in DNA: TGTGCCACCAGTGATTTGGGGGCGCGGCAGTACTTC. Encoded protein: CATSDLGARQYF.